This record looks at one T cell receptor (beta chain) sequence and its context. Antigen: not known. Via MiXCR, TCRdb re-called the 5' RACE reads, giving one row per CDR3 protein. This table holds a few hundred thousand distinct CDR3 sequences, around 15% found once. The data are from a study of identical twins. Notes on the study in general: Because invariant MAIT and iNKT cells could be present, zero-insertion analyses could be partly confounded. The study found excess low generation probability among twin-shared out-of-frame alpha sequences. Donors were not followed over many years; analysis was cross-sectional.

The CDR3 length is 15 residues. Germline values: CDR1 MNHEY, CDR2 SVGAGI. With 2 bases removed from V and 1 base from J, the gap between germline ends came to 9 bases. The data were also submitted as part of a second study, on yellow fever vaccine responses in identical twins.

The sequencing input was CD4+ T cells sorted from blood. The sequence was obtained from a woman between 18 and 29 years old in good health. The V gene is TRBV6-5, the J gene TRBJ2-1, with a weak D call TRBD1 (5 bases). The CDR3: CASSYRAGSYNEQFF. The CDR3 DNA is TGTGCCAGCAGTTACCGGGCAGGGTCCTACAATGAGCAGTTCTTC.